The sequence of this T cell receptor beta chain was determined in a study of blood T cell repertoires in COVID-19. Looking at the study overall: Collection of acute and convalescent COVID-19 samples took place in the United States, Italy and Spain. T cells, B-cell-depleted T cells, or PBMCs supplied cDNA or gDNA.

V was cut by 2 bases and J by 2 bases, with 12 bases left in between. The germline V gene has CDR1 SGHVS and CDR2 FNYEAQ. The CDR3 sequence is 15 residues long. Measured with immunoSEQ multiplex PCR; TCRdb has only the in-frame clones, and not every one. The sample contains 150,000 or so clones, about four fifths of which appear only once. The clonotype originates from a man in his sixties with acute or convalescent COVID-19. The genes are TRBV7-6 and TRBJ2-5; the D gene is possibly TRBD1 (6 bases). The specimen sequenced was peripheral blood. DNA for the CDR3: TGTGCCAGCAGCTTAAGCAGGGGTGGGCAAGAGACCCAGTACTTC. Its translation is CASSLSRGGQETQYF.